Below, one T cell receptor beta chain is given with its context. Its antigen specificity is not known. Base qualities are not recorded, but no much larger clone differs from it by a single base. Each collaborating institution followed its own protocols to collect whole blood in K2EDTA tubes. For TCRbeta analysis, collaborators shipped samples as frozen whole blood, isolated PBMCs, or DNA extracted from either of those sample types. The data originate from a study of blood T cell repertoires in COVID-19 (dated by TCRdb to 2020 to 2022). General notes on the study: Samples from collaborators originated in the United States, Italy and Spain and spanned both the acute and convalescent phases of COVID-19. The prospective study material was composed of cDNA or gDNA derived from T cells, B-cell-depleted T cells, or PBMCs. Subjects who had been exposed to COVID-19, were actively infected with it, or had recovered from it provided the deeply sampled blood TCRbeta repertoires that made up the dataset. A freely available public database, intended as a resource for researchers studying the immune response to SARS-CoV-2, is where the repertoires were released. The samples were drawn from the first 160 participants of the ongoing ImmuneRACE study and from some 1,300 subjects provided by 6 global collaborators. Sample metadata almost always included a de-identified subject ID, COVID-19 status, age in years and sex. HLA class I and class II types, where available, came from metadata supplied by the sample provider rather than from assay-based typing.

TCRbeta CDR3 regions were amplified from genomic DNA by means of the immunoSEQ Assay, a bias-controlled multiplex PCR. Per the source publication's procedure: The number of nucleated cells in each sample was estimated by amplification of reference gene primers within the assay. Sequence reads were collapsed and filtered to measure the absolute abundance of every unique TCRbeta CDR3 rearrangement. Productive Simpson clonality was computed per sample as the square root of Simpson's diversity index over productive rearrangements. Not all clones reach the TCRdb copy of this immuneACCESS table, which keeps in-frame sequences only. Checked studies attribute under half of the gap to unresolved V genes and leave the rest unexplained. From that table come the V and J calls and clone size; the DNA was used to work out D and trimming. Counted in this sample were about 440,000 clones; roughly 91% of them appeared once. In total, the top ten clones hold roughly 4.3% of the sample.

Paper-wide results and their limitations: Clinical and demographic metadata were provided uncurated, with the amount varying by source and participant.

Trimming at the junction amounts to 4 bases on V and 6 bases on J, and the germline ends lie 20 bases apart. The CDR3 numbers 15 residues from cysteine through phenylalanine. CDR3 DNA only is kept here, 45 bases in frame from base 1. CDR1 and CDR2 (SGHRS, YFSETQ) derive from the germline V gene. The source material was peripheral blood. This sequence originates from a woman between 25 and 40 years old with acute or convalescent COVID-19. The chain was built from TRBV5-1 and TRBJ2-7; the D gene is perhaps TRBD1, from 5 matching bases. The nucleotide sequence is given as TGCGCCAGCAGCGGGTCCGAAGTGGGGCTTATCGAGCAGTACTTC. It encodes CASSGSEVGLIEQYF.